Described below is a single TCR beta chain sequence and its context. What it recognizes is unknown. Germline is not matched at one junction end, which may reflect a read error. The data derive from a study of blood T cells in healthy people across ages. Findings of the study overall: Long-lived donors had more naive CD4+ cells and higher diversity than aged donors.

Germline CDR1 DFQATT, CDR2 SNEGSKA (reference sequence). The CDR3 totals 13 residues. Combining a sample-barcoded 5' primer with a J-beta primer mix, a second PCR ran for about 7 to 11 cycles. Each cDNA molecule was tagged by a template-switch adaptor with 12 random nucleotides. TCRdb processed the 5' RACE reads anew with MiXCR; each CDR3 protein has one entry. This sample has about 720,000 distinct CDR3 sequences, with around a quarter found just once. These records were also assigned to another study, of T cells of mothers and their children. As that report states: All extracted RNA went into cDNA synthesis, about 1.4 ug per 15 ul. In the second PCR, M1S primer introduced barcodes and 2-4 random bases.

The chain combines TRBV20-1 with TRBJ1-2; 8 bases are a match to TRBD1. What was sequenced was blood. This sequence was found in a boy between 10 and 17 years old in good health. Here the CDR3 DNA reads TGCGGTGCTTCGGGACAGGTGTTCTATGGCTACACCTTC. Amino acid sequence: CGASGQVFYGYTF.